Below, one T cell receptor (beta chain) is given with its context. Its antigen is as yet unknown. These data are taken from a study of beta chain features in type 1 diabetes. General study results and limits: Using cDNA template may skew counts toward highly expressing activated cells. VDJ junctions from type 1 diabetes patients carried fewer insertions and larger deletions. Type 1 diabetes patients had TCRB CDR3s that were shorter (moderately but significantly so) in all four CD4+ subsets.

The sequenced template was cDNA made from the entire isolated RNA. Data came from immunoSEQ multiplex PCR; TCRdb stores just in-frame clones and leaves some out. The table shows under 200,000 clones, with 8% to 9.5% occurring only once. Every sorted population was more than 95% pure. The germline CDR1 and CDR2 sequences are SGHNT and YYREEE (reference sequence). The CDR3 has 14 residues. The junction had 6 bases not matched to a gene; V was cut back by 2 bases and J by 4 bases. This receptor was identified in a woman between 18 and 30 years old with type 1 diabetes. The specimen was central memory CD4+ T cells from blood. The chain links TRBV5-4 to TRBJ2-7; 7 bases are shared with TRBD2. The DNA for the CDR3 is TGTGCCAGCAGCTTAGGCGGGGGTCGGTACGAGCAGTACTTC. Its protein is CASSLGGGRYEQYF.